This TCR beta chain was sequenced in a study of CD8+CD57+ T cells in acquired aplastic anemia. In the study overall: Healthy CD8+ samples averaged approximately 9.9 million reads.

Points from the study as a whole: Statistical testing detected no significant gap in CD8+ Simpson's diversity between patients and controls.

For CDR3 and TCR beta VDJ profiling, genomic DNA was the template used. One entry per CDR3 protein results from TCRdb running MiXCR on the reads. The profile shows 180,000 or so distinct CDR3 sequences, 40% to 50% of them singletons. For this clonotype: The antigen is not known.

Trimming pared 0 bases from V and 2 bases from J, leaving 13 bases between. CDR1 LNHDA and CDR2 SQIVND come from the germline V gene (reference sequence). The CDR3 spans 16 residues. This rearrangement joins TRBV19 to TRBJ1-2; D remains unclear. The clonotype was recovered from a human donor in good health. Sequencing used sorted CD4+, CD8+, or CD8+CD57+ T cells (not recorded which) from PBMCs. DNA of the CDR3: TGTGCCAGTAGTATAGAAGGCACCCCAAGGAACTATGGCTACACCTTC. Residues: CASSIEGTPRNYGYTF. The full variable domain, with the rest looked up from reference TRBV19 and TRBJ1-2, is DGGITQSPKYLFRKEGQNVTLSCEQNLNHDAMYWYRQDPGQGLRLIYYSQIVNDFQKGDIAEGYSVSREKKESFPLTVTSAQKNPTAFYLCASSIEGTPRNYGYTFGSGTRLTVV.